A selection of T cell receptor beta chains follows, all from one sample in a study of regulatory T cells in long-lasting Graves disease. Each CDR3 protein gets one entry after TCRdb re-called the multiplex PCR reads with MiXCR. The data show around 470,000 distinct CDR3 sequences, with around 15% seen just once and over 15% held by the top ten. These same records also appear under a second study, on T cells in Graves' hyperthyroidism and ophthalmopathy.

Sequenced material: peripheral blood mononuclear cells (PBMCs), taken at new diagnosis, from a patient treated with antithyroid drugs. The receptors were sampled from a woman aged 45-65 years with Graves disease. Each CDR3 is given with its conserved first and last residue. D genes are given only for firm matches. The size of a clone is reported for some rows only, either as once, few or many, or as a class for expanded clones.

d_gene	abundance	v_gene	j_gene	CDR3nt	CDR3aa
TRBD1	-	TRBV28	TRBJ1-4	TGTGCCAGCAGTCCCGGACAGGGTCTTAATGAAAAACTGTTTTTT	CASSPGQGLNEKLFF
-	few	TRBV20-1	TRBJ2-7	TGCAGTGCTAGCGGGATTGAGGGGTACGAGCAGTACTTC	CSASGIEGYEQYF
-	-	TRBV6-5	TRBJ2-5	TGTGCCAGCAGTTATCTCCAGGGTCAAGAGACCCGGTACTTC	CASSYLQGQETRYF
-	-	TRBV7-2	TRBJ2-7	TGTGCCAGCAGCTTCCTACAGGGTGGGTACGAGCAGTACTTC	CASSFLQGGYEQYF
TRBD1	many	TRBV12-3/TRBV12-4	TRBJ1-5	TGTGCCAGCAGTTTAAGGGGGCAGGAGCAGCCCCAGCATTTT	CASSLRGQEQPQHF
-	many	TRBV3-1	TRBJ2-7	TGTGCCAGCAGCCCCATTGGGACCGGCGAGCAGTACTTC	CASSPIGTGEQYF
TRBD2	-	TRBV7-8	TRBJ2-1	TGTGCCAGCAACCCAGCGGGAGAGGGGGTCTACAATGAGCAGTTCTTC	CASNPAGEGVYNEQFF
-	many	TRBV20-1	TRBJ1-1	TGCAGTGCTCTGACAGGTTCGAACACTGAAGCTTTCTTT	CSALTGSNTEAFF
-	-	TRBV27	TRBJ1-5	TGTGCCAGCAGTTCCCTATCGGGTGGGCCAGGGGTTAGCAATCAGCCCCAGCATTTT	CASSSLSGGPGVSNQPQHF
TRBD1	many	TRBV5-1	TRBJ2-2	TGCGCCAGCAGCTTAGGGACAGGGGACCCGAACACCGGGGAGCTGTTTTTT	CASSLGTGDPNTGELFF
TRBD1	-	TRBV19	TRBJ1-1	TGTGCCAGTAGTTCATGGACAGGGAGGATGAACACTGAAGCTTTCTTT	CASSSWTGRMNTEAFF
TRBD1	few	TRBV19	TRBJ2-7	TGTGCCAGTAGTGACCACAGGGGCGGCTCCTACGAGCAGTACTTC	CASSDHRGGSYEQYF
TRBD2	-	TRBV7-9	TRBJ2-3	TGTGCCAGCAGGGGGACTAGCGGGAGTGCGGATACGCAGTATTTT	CASRGTSGSADTQYF
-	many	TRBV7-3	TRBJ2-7	TGTGCCAGCAGCTTATCTGCTGGAAGCTCCTACGAGCAGTACTTC	CASSLSAGSSYEQYF
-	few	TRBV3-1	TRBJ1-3	TGTGCCAGCAGCAGTTCGGAAATCTACTCTGGAAACACCATATATTTT	CASSSSEIYSGNTIYF
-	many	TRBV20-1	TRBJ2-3	TGCAGTGCCCCTAGGCCTCAGGATTTCACAGATACGCAGTATTTT	CSAPRPQDFTDTQYF
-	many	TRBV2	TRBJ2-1	TGTGCCAGCTTGAAGGGCTTCTACAATGAGCAGTTCTTC	CASLKGFYNEQFF
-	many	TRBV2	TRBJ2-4	TGTGCCAGCAGTGGTCATATAGCCAAAAACATTCAGTACTTC	CASSGHIAKNIQYF
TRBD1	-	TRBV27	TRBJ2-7	TGTGCCAGCAGCCCACACCTCCGGGACAGGGGCCACGAGCAGTACTTC	CASSPHLRDRGHEQYF
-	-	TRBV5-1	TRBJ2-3	TGCGCCAGCACTAGTAGAAGAACGGCCCCTTACGATCGGTGGGACACAGATACGCAGTATTTT	CASTSRRTAPYDRWDTDTQYF
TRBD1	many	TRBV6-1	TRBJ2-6	TGTGCCAGCAGCGAGACAGGGGTGGGGGCCAACGTCCTGACTTTC	CASSETGVGANVLTF
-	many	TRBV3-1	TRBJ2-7	TGTGCCAGCAGCCAAGGTAGCGACCCATCCTACGAGCAGTACTTC	CASSQGSDPSYEQYF